These 16 T cell receptor beta chains were all obtained from the same sample, sequenced in a study of blood T cell repertoires in COVID-19. This table comes from immunoSEQ multiplex PCR, and its TCRdb copy is limited to in-frame clones, with some not included. The sample contains roughly 250,000 clones, around 82% of which appear only once. The sequenced material came from peripheral blood. The receptors were sampled from a person aged 70 to 85 with COVID-19, enrolled during active disease.

Only a few counts were recorded for this clone. This chain links TRBV25-1 with TRBJ1-1; D gene uncertain. CDR3 length: 11 amino acids. Germline V gene sequence: CDR1 MGHDK, CDR2 SYGVNS. With 8 bases removed from V and 5 bases from J, the gap between germline ends came to 9 bases. The CDR3 reads CASVRETEAFF. The CDR3, as DNA: TGTGCCAGCGTGAGGGAAACTGAAGCTTTCTTT.

V usage is TRBV6-2 or TRBV6-3 and J usage is TRBJ1-5, with D perhaps matching TRBD1 (6 bases). CDR3 length: 17 amino acids. The germline V gene encodes CDR1 MNHEY and CDR2 SVGEGT. Trimming removed 5 bases from V and 2 bases from J, with 19 bases in between. The CDR3 spells CASSGRGGGGGNQPQHF. For the CDR3, the DNA is TGTGCCAGCAGTGGCCGGGGGGGCGGAGGAGGCAATCAGCCCCAGCATTTT.

The genes are TRBV18 and TRBJ2-3, with 12 bases lining up with TRBD2. Germline CDR1 reads KGHSH; CDR2 reads LQKENI. This CDR3 comprises 17 residues. Trimming removed 4 bases from V and 2 bases from J; junction bases left unmatched: 7. The CDR3 nucleotides are TGTGCCAGCTCACAACTCCGGACTAGCGGGGCCACAGATACGCAGTATTTT. It codes for CASSQLRTSGATDTQYF.

This clone was seen a handful of times. Distinct nucleotide sequences in the sample also encode this CDR3. This chain uses TRBV11-2 with TRBJ1-1; D call uncertain. V was cut by 1 base and J by 0 bases, with 9 bases left in between. Germline lookup yields CDR1 SGHAT and CDR2 FQNNGV. The CDR3 contains 15 residues. The CDR3 spells CASSLVGGLNTEAFF. CDR3 coding DNA: TGTGCCAGCAGCTTAGTCGGCGGCTTGAACACTGAAGCTTTCTTT.

This sequence joins TRBV19 and TRBJ1-3; no clear D. This CDR3 has 15 amino acids. Germline V gene sequence: CDR1 LNHDA, CDR2 SQIVND (reference sequence). V lost 7 bases, J lost 0 bases, and 13 bases lay in between. The CDR3 sequence: CASTPTRSSGNTIYF. The CDR3 DNA is TGTGCCAGTACTCCGACGAGGTCCTCTGGAAACACCATATATTTT.

The J gene is TRBJ2-5, the V gene TRBV28, with 16 bases fitting TRBD2. CDR1 is MDHEN, CDR2 SYDVKM, per germline. V dropped 7 bases and J dropped 6; count of bases not matched to a gene: 11. This CDR3 contains 17 residues. CDR3 loop: CASTVTGLAGGTKTQYF. For the CDR3, the DNA is TGTGCCAGCACCGTAACGGGACTAGCGGGGGGGACGAAGACCCAGTACTTC.

V usage is TRBV7-2 and J usage is TRBJ1-2; D possibly corresponds to TRBD1 (5 bases). Trimming pared 1 base from V and 0 bases from J, leaving 9 bases between. The CDR3 loop spans 15 amino acids. The V gene's germline CDR1 is SGHTA and CDR2 FQGNSA. CDR3 DNA: TGTGCCAGCAGCTTAGGGGACTGGGCTAACTATGGCTACACCTTC. Translating it yields CASSLGDWANYGYTF.

The V and J genes are TRBV29-1 and TRBJ1-4, with 7 bases identical to TRBD1. V lost 7 bases to trimming and J lost 7 bases; unmatched junction nucleotides: 9. The germline CDR1 and CDR2 sequences are SQVTM and ANQGSEA. This CDR3 spans 13 amino acids. As DNA, the CDR3 is TGCAGCGGACAGGGAAACTCGGCTGAAAAACTGTTTTTT. As protein: CSGQGNSAEKLFF.

This chain joins TRBV29-1 and TRBJ1-2, with D possibly being TRBD1 (5 bases). The V gene's germline CDR1 is SQVTM and CDR2 ANQGSEA. Trimming removed 7 bases from V and 1 base from J, with 10 bases in between. The CDR3 is 12 residues long. This CDR3 is CSDKTVNYGYTF. The CDR3, as DNA: TGCAGCGACAAGACAGTTAACTATGGCTACACCTTC. Variable domain in full (rest from reference TRBV29-1 and TRBJ1-2): SAVISQKPSRDICQRGTSLTIQCQVDSQVTMMFWYRQQPGQSLTLIATANQGSEATYESGFVIDKFPISRPNLTFSTLTVSNMSPEDSSIYLCSDKTVNYGYTFGSGTRLTVV.

This sequence joins TRBV3-1 (or the pseudogene TRBV3-2) and TRBJ2-2; perhaps TRBD1 as D (6 bases). The germline V gene encodes CDR1 LGHDT and CDR2 YNNKEL (reference sequence). The CDR3 consists of 15 residues. Trimming stripped 8 bases from V and 1 base from J, with 14 bases between. CDR3 protein: CASQGGTGNTGELFF. The CDR3 DNA reads as TGTGCCAGCCAAGGGGGAACGGGGAACACCGGGGAGCTGTTTTTT.

The chain carries TRBV6-5 and TRBJ2-7; D perhaps matches TRBD1 (5 bases). CDR1 and CDR2 (germline): MNHEY, SVGAGI. This CDR3 region has 12 residues. Trimming shortened V by 6 bases and J by 6 bases, and 12 bases separated the two germline ends. The CDR3 sequence is CASRQGLGEQYF. The DNA for the CDR3 is TGTGCCAGCAGGCAGGGCTTGGGCGAGCAGTACTTC.

The CDR3, as DNA: TGTGCCAGCGGCAGGGCGGGACTTCTATACAATGAGCAGTTCTTC. Translated, it gives CASGRAGLLYNEQFF. The chain links TRBV6-5 to TRBJ2-1, with a tentative D call TRBD2 (6 bases). CDR1 and CDR2 from the germline V gene are MNHEY and SVGAGI. CDR3 length: 15 amino acids. V was shortened by 8 bases and J by 4 bases, with 18 bases between the two germline ends.

The rearrangement links TRBV7-3 to TRBJ2-7, with TRBD2 matching 9 bases. This CDR3 contains 15 residues. Germline CDR1 is SGHTA and CDR2 is FQGTGA. J lost 5 bases, V lost 2 bases, and 7 bases had no gene match. CDR3 in amino acids: CASSLALAGRDEQYF. DNA of the CDR3: TGTGCCAGCAGCTTAGCGCTAGCGGGACGGGACGAGCAGTACTTC.

The rearrangement joins TRBV2 to TRBJ2-5; perhaps TRBD2 as D (6 bases). The CDR3 covers 15 residues. Germline CDR1 SNHLY, CDR2 FYNNEI. The germline V and J ends were trimmed by 7 bases and 2 bases, with 17 bases remaining between them. In DNA form, the CDR3 reads TGTGCCAGCACCGCCCTGTTAGGAGGGCAAGAGACCCAGTACTTC. Translated: CASTALLGGQETQYF.

The chain joins TRBV24-1 to TRBJ2-1; TRBD1 agrees at 10 bases. With V trimmed by 9 bases and J by 10 bases, 20 bases remained unmatched. There are 17 residues in the CDR3. CDR1 and CDR2 from the germline V gene are KGHDR and SFDVKD. In DNA, the CDR3 is TGTGCCACCCAACAAAACACCGGGACAGGGGAGAACGGGGAGCAGTTCTTC. Its translation is CATQQNTGTGENGEQFF.

The chain uses TRBV7-2 and TRBJ1-3, with D possibly being TRBD1 (6 bases). Trimming left V 3 bases short and J 1 base short, with 16 bases between. CDR1 is SGHTA and CDR2 is FQGNSA in the germline V gene. The CDR3 covers 17 residues. The CDR3 coding sequence is TGTGCCAGCAGCTTGAGATTGGCAGGGGAGTCTGGAAACACCATATATTTT. Its translation: CASSLRLAGESGNTIYF.